Given below is one TCR beta chain in context. No antigen is known for it. The sample originates from a study of naive and memory T cell subsets. Germline V lookup: CDR1 SGDLS, CDR2 YYNGEE. The CDR3 runs 15 residues. Trimming took off 2 bases at V and 0 bases at J, with 11 bases between the two ends. Overall study findings and caveats: In CD4 and CD8 cells, diversity dropped from naive through EMRA. Possibly reflecting memory cells re-expressing CD45RA, a few larger clonotypes occurred in naive repertoires, especially CD8.

Two oligonucleotides, mixed equimolar, formed the beta constant-region primer covering TRBC1 and TRBC2. Ligated cDNA was amplified by four rounds of PCR with nested alpha and beta constant-region primers and SP2. TCRdb redid the calling of the UMI-ligation and nested PCR reads with MiXCR, one entry per CDR3 protein. The table records around 140,000 distinct CDR3 sequences, approximately 20% of them present only once. The rearrangement links TRBV9 to TRBJ1-1; D not certain. The specimen sequenced was naive CD8+ T cells from blood. The TCR was taken from a human donor in good health. DNA for the CDR3: TGTGCCAGCAGCGTTCATGACGGAGTGAACACTGAAGCTTTCTTT. This encodes CASSVHDGVNTEAFF.